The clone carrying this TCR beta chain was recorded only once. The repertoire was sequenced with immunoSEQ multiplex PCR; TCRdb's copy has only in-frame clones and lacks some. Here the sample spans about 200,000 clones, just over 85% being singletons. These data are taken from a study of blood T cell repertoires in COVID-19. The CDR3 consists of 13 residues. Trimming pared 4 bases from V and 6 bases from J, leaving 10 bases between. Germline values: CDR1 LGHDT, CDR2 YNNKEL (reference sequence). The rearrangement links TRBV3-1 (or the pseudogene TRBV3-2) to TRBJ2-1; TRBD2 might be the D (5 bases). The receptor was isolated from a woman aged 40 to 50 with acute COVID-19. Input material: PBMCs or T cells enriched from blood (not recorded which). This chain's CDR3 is CASSLGGPNEQFF. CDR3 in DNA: TGTGCCAGCAGCCTAGGAGGTCCCAATGAGCAGTTCTTC.